These 14 T cell receptor beta chains were sequenced from one sample in a study of cytomegalovirus exposure and HLA in healthy donors. Profiled with immunoSEQ multiplex PCR; TCRdb holds only in-frame clones, not every one. The data show about 120,000 clones, with 85% to 90% seen just once and around 6% held by the top ten. The material sequenced was PBMCs. Receptors were obtained from a young woman in good health and CMV-seropositive.

The rearrangement uses TRBV7-2 and TRBJ1-1; 9 nucleotides align to TRBD1. Germline lookup yields CDR1 SGHTA and CDR2 FQGNSA. The CDR3 sequence is 14 residues long. V shed 1 base, J shed 10 bases, and the junction held 7 bases outside the gene matches. CDR3 bases: TGTGCCAGCAGCTTAGGAGGGACAGGGCATACAGCTTTCTTT. Translated, it gives CASSLGGTGHTAFF.

The chain has TRBV11-2 and TRBJ1-2; no clear D gene. Per the germline V gene, CDR1 is SGHAT and CDR2 is FQNNGV. The CDR3 totals 14 residues. V was clipped by 5 bases and J by 4 bases, with 14 bases between them. In DNA, the CDR3 is TGTGCCAGCAGCACCGGGGAGGGCAGCTATGGCTACACCTTC. Translation gives CASSTGEGSYGYTF.

The chain is built from TRBV18 and TRBJ2-1; possibly TRBD1 for D (6 bases). The germline V gene has CDR1 KGHSH and CDR2 LQKENI. Trimming took off 3 bases at V and 7 bases at J, with 10 bases between the two ends. The CDR3 contains 13 residues. For the CDR3, the DNA is TGTGCCAGCTCACCGGGGGCGTTTAATGAGCAGTTCTTC. Encoded protein: CASSPGAFNEQFF.

This rearrangement joins TRBV6-1 to TRBJ1-3; D is unclear. The V and J ends lost 7 bases and 0 bases respectively, with 10 bases between them. The CDR3 runs to 14 residues. CDR1 and CDR2 (germline): MNHNS, SASEGT. The CDR3 reads CASNLQSSGNTIYF. CDR3 in DNA: TGTGCCAGCAACCTACAGAGCTCTGGAAACACCATATATTTT.

The rearrangement links TRBV9 to TRBJ2-7, with TRBD1 matching 9 bases. In germline, CDR1 is SGDLS, CDR2 YYNGEE. The CDR3 sequence is 14 residues long. V lost 3 bases to trimming and J lost 4 bases; unmatched junction nucleotides: 5. This CDR3 is CASSGGTGRYEQYF. The CDR3 DNA follows: TGTGCCAGCAGCGGGGGGACAGGGAGGTACGAGCAGTACTTC.

This rearrangement joins TRBV19 to TRBJ2-1; 7 bases line up with TRBD1. V lost 6 bases to trimming and J lost 5 bases; unmatched junction nucleotides: 10. The V gene's germline CDR1 is LNHDA and CDR2 SQIVND (reference sequence). This CDR3 spans 15 amino acids. The CDR3 loop is CASRRTGTDDNEQFF. The CDR3 nucleotides read TGTGCCAGTAGAAGAACCGGGACAGATGACAATGAGCAGTTCTTC.

The chain joins TRBV15 to TRBJ1-1, with TRBD1 identical over 7 bases. Trimming cost V 2 bases and J 13 bases; bases outside gene matches: 7. CDR3 length: 12 residues. CDR1 is LNHNV and CDR2 is YYDKDF in the germline V gene (reference sequence). The DNA for the CDR3 is TGTGCCACCAGCAGAAGGACAGGCGAGGGTTTCTTT. Translating gives CATSRRTGEGFF.

The J gene is TRBJ1-4, the V gene TRBV4-2; 9 bases are a match to TRBD1. The CDR3 length is 14 residues. Looked up from germline, CDR1 is LGHNA and CDR2 is YNFKEQ. V lost 2 bases, J lost 7 bases, and 2 bases stayed unmatched. In DNA form, the CDR3 reads TGTGCCAGCAGCCAACGGACAGGGGTTGAAAAACTGTTTTTT. Translating it yields CASSQRTGVEKLFF.

This rearrangement joins TRBV5-1 to TRBJ1-1; no definite D call. V gave up 0 bases and J gave up 4 bases, with 10 bases separating them. Germline lookup yields CDR1 SGHRS and CDR2 YFSETQ. The CDR3 consists of 14 residues. CDR3 residues: CASSLEERRTEAFF. CDR3 coding DNA: TGCGCCAGCAGCTTGGAGGAGAGGCGCACTGAAGCTTTCTTT.

This chain connects TRBV4-1 to TRBJ2-2, with D possibly matching TRBD1 (6 bases). V was clipped by 3 bases and J by 6 bases, with 14 bases between them. Germline V gene sequence: CDR1 MGHRA, CDR2 YSYEKL. The CDR3 has 15 amino acids. The CDR3 coding sequence is TGCGCCAGCAGCCAGGGACATGGCCCTCCCGGGGAGCTGTTTTTT. Translation: CASSQGHGPPGELFF.

This chain connects TRBV14 to TRBJ1-1; TRBD1 is a possible D gene (6 bases). This CDR3 is built from 18 residues. Trimming stripped 1 base from V and 0 bases from J, with 18 bases between. The germline CDR1 and CDR2 sequences are SGHDN and FVKESK. CDR3 bases: TGTGCCAGCAGCCAAGGGGGGGGGCAGGAGGGGATGAACACTGAAGCTTTCTTT. Translation: CASSQGGGQEGMNTEAFF. Filled out from reference TRBV14 and TRBJ1-1, the complete variable domain reads EAGVTQFPSHSVIEKGQTVTLRCDPISGHDNLYWYRRVMGKEIKFLLHFVKESKQDESGMPNNRFLAERTGGTYSTLKVQPAELEDSGVYFCASSQGGGQEGMNTEAFFGQGTRLTVV.

This clone has a single count. J is TRBJ1-2 and V is TRBV11-2, with 7 bases identical to TRBD1. Trimming at V came to 2 bases and at J to 8 bases, leaving 8 bases not matched to a gene. Germline lookup yields CDR1 SGHAT and CDR2 FQNNGV. The CDR3 length is 14 residues. CDR3 loop: CASSLTGTVAGYTF. Here the CDR3 DNA reads TGTGCCAGCAGCTTAACCGGGACAGTTGCAGGCTACACCTTC.

The chain links TRBV9 to TRBJ1-5, with D possibly TRBD1 on 5 matching bases. The CDR3 length is 17 residues. In germline, CDR1 is SGDLS, CDR2 YYNGEE. V lost 0 bases to trimming and J lost 1 base, with 14 bases between them. The CDR3 sequence: CASSVGGAGRSNQPQHF. CDR3 coding DNA: TGTGCCAGCAGCGTAGGGGGTGCAGGGAGGAGCAATCAGCCCCAGCATTTT. The full variable domain, in which reference TRBV9 and TRBJ1-5 provide the parts outside the CDR3, is DSGVTQTPKHLITATGQRVTLRCSPRSGDLSVYWYQQSLDQGLQFLIQYYNGEERAKGNILERFSAQQFPDLHSELNLSSLELGDSALYFCASSVGGAGRSNQPQHFGDGTRLSIL.

The chain uses TRBV29-1 and TRBJ2-1; D possibly corresponds to TRBD1 (5 bases). Between the trimmed V and J ends, which lost 0 bases and 0 bases, there was a span of 9 bases. Germline loops: CDR1 SQVTM, CDR2 ANQGSEA. The CDR3 covers 15 residues. This CDR3 reads CSVEEGPFSYNEQFF. Written as DNA, the CDR3 is TGCAGCGTTGAAGAGGGGCCTTTCTCCTACAATGAGCAGTTCTTC.